This section outlines one T cell receptor (beta chain) sequence together with its context. The RNA input was roughly 0.45 to 1 ug, and it was reverse transcribed with random hexamers. The CDR3 of TCR beta was amplified by immunoSEQ multiplex PCR across 54 Vbeta and 13 Jbeta. TCRdb used MiXCR to reprocess the immunoSEQ multiplex PCR reads, holding one entry per CDR3 protein. This table has about 300,000 distinct CDR3 sequences, around nine tenths appearing once. The data stem from a study of CD8 T cells in Susac syndrome. Multiple sclerosis controls were treatment-naive patients with stable or active relapsing-remitting disease. FACS enriched CD8+ TEMRA cells, while bulk CD8+ and CD4+ were negatively isolated. The sequence was collected from a human donor with multiple sclerosis. The source material was CD8+ T cells from PBMCs.

CDR3 residues: CASSDGQGRGNEKLFF. The CDR3 DNA is TGTGCCAGTAGTGACGGACAGGGGAGGGGTAATGAAAAACTGTTTTTT. This chain connects TRBV19 to TRBJ1-4; 9 bases are shared with TRBD1. Per germline, CDR1 LNHDA and CDR2 SQIVND (reference sequence). The trim removed 5 bases at V and 4 bases at J, leaving 8 bases unmatched. The CDR3 has 16 amino acids. The full variable domain, its missing parts supplied by reference TRBV19 and TRBJ1-4, is DGGITQSPKYLFRKEGQNVTLSCEQNLNHDAMYWYRQDPGQGLRLIYYSQIVNDFQKGDIAEGYSVSREKKESFPLTVTSAQKNPTAFYLCASSDGQGRGNEKLFFGSGTQLSVL.